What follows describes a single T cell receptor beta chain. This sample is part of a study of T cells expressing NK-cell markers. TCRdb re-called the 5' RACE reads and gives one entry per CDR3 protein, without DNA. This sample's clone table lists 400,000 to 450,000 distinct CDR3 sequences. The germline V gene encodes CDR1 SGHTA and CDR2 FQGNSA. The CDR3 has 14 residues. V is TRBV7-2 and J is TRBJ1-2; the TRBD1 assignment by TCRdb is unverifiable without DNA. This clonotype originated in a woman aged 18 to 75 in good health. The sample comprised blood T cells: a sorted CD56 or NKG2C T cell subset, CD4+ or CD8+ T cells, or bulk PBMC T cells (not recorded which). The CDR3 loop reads CASSLRDPPRGYTF. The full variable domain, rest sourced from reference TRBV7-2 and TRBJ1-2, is GAGVSQSPSNKVTEKGKDVELRCDPISGHTALYWYRQSLGQGLEFLIYFQGNSAPDKSGLPSDRFSAERTGGSVSTLTIQRTQQEDSAVYLCASSLRDPPRGYTFGSGTRLTVV.